Reported below is one T cell receptor beta chain. What it binds is unknown. The data stem from a study of monozygotic twins with inflammatory bowel disease. Reprocessing the 5' RACE reads, TCRdb reports a single entry for every CDR3 protein and omits DNA. The sample holds around 450,000 distinct CDR3 sequences. The germline gives CDR1 SEHNR, CDR2 FQNEAQ (reference sequence). This CDR3 is 16 amino acids long. Whole-study findings and limits: Healthy co-twins, by inverse Simpson, had higher TCRbeta diversity than their siblings with IBD.

The sequence came from a human donor with ulcerative colitis or Crohn's disease, or a healthy co-twin of an affected twin (not recorded which). The V call is TRBV7-9, the J call TRBJ2-2; TCRdb designates TRBD1, a call that cannot be tested without DNA. Input material: blood. CDR3 amino acids: CASSWDSLANTGELFF.